Listed below are T cell receptor beta chains from one sample, sequenced in a study of memory CD4+ T cells and cytomegalovirus serostatus. Only in-frame clones appear in the TCRdb table, and some are missing; sequencing was by immunoSEQ multiplex PCR. The sample records some 44,000 clones, around 72% being singletons. The sample consisted of memory CD4+ T cells from blood. These receptors all stem from an adult in good health and CMV-seronegative. Both conserved end residues are part of each CDR3. A D gene is named only where the DNA matches it firmly. Rows may omit the clone size; those that give it use once, few, many or a size class.

size: once; J: TRBJ2-7; V: TRBV11-2; D: .; DNA: TGTGCCAGCAGCTTAGATCGGCGCGTATACGGGCCCTCCGAGCAGTACTTC; CDR3: CASSLDRRVYGPSEQYF
size: .; J: TRBJ1-5; V: TRBV19; D: TRBD1; DNA: TGTGCCAGTAATCCGTCAGGGGGAATTCAGCCCCAGCATTTT; CDR3: CASNPSGGIQPQHF
size: .; J: TRBJ1-1; V: TRBV5-4; D: .; DNA: TGTGCCAGCAGCTTGGCGACAGGTTACACTGAAGCTTTCTTT; CDR3: CASSLATGYTEAFF
size: .; J: TRBJ2-7; V: TRBV5-6; D: .; DNA: TGTGCCAGCACCTTGGGGCTTATTTCCTACGAGCAGTACTTC; CDR3: CASTLGLISYEQYF
size: once; J: TRBJ2-7; V: TRBV5-1; D: .; DNA: TGCGCCAGCAGCTTGGTTCCAGGGCTGAACGAGCAGTACTTC; CDR3: CASSLVPGLNEQYF
size: .; J: TRBJ2-3; V: TRBV5-1; D: .; DNA: TGCGCCAGTGCAGGGGCCCGCCTAACTAGCACAGATACGCAGTATTTT; CDR3: CASAGARLTSTDTQYF
size: .; J: TRBJ2-3; V: TRBV23-1; D: .; DNA: TGCGCCAGCTCATACAGGGAAGATACGCAGTATTTT; CDR3: CASSYREDTQYF
size: .; J: TRBJ1-4; V: TRBV18; D: TRBD1; DNA: TGTGCCAGCTCACTGGACCGGGACAGACTTGAAAAACTGTTTTTT; CDR3: CASSLDRDRLEKLFF
size: .; J: TRBJ1-5; V: TRBV6-1; D: TRBD1; DNA: TGTGCCAGCAGAGGGACAGGGTTGAGCAATCAGCCCCAGCATTTT; CDR3: CASRGTGLSNQPQHF
size: few; J: TRBJ1-1; V: TRBV5-4; D: TRBD1; DNA: TGTGCCAGCAGCGGAACAGGGGACACTGAAGCTTTCTTT; CDR3: CASSGTGDTEAFF
size: few; J: TRBJ1-6; V: TRBV7-8; D: .; DNA: TGTGCCAGCAGCTTAGGCGGCCATAGCCCTAATTCACCCCTCCACTTT; CDR3: CASSLGGHSPNSPLHF
size: .; J: TRBJ1-2; V: TRBV5-1; D: .; DNA: TGCGCCAGCAGGGCGGACAGACCTTATGGCTACACCTTC; CDR3: CASRADRPYGYTF
size: few; J: TRBJ2-5; V: TRBV5-4; D: TRBD2; DNA: TGTGCCAGCAGCTTGGTTGGGACTACGAGGGAGACCCAGTACTTC; CDR3: CASSLVGTTRETQYF
size: .; J: TRBJ1-6; V: TRBV2; D: TRBD1; DNA: TGTGCCAGCAGACCACAGGGGGCAGGTTGGTCACCCCTCCACTTT; CDR3: CASRPQGAGWSPLHF
size: .; J: TRBJ2-7; V: TRBV5-6; D: .; DNA: TGTGCCAGCAGCCCTGGACGGTCCTACGAGCAGTACTTC; CDR3: CASSPGRSYEQYF
size: .; J: TRBJ1-6; V: TRBV7-9; D: TRBD1; DNA: TGTGCCAGCAGCTCGGACAGGGGATATAATTCACCCCTCCACTTT; CDR3: CASSSDRGYNSPLHF
size: .; J: TRBJ2-5; V: TRBV5-1; D: TRBD2; DNA: TGCGCCAGCAGCTTGGCCGTGGCGGGGGGAAAGAAAGCAGCAGAGACCCAGTACTTC; CDR3: CASSLAVAGGKKAAETQYF
size: few; J: TRBJ2-2; V: TRBV19; D: .; DNA: TGTGCCAGTAGTATAAGCCGGATATACACCGGGGAGCTGTTTTTT; CDR3: CASSISRIYTGELFF
size: .; J: TRBJ2-2; V: TRBV19; D: .; DNA: TGTGCCACCCAAATCGCCCAAGGGGTGAAGCGTGGCGGGGAGCTGTTTTTT; CDR3: CATQIAQGVKRGGELFF
size: .; J: TRBJ2-3; V: TRBV6-1; D: .; DNA: TGTGCCAGCACCCACACGGGCAGCACAGATACGCAGTATTTT; CDR3: CASTHTGSTDTQYF
size: .; J: TRBJ1-2; V: TRBV9; D: TRBD1; DNA: TGTGCCAGCAGTGCGGACAGGGGGATCGGAGGCTACACCTTC; CDR3: CASSADRGIGGYTF
size: .; J: TRBJ2-1; V: TRBV11-2; D: .; DNA: TGTGCCAGCAGCTTAGCCCCAGGGGCTTTCTACAATGAGCAGTTCTTC; CDR3: CASSLAPGAFYNEQFF
size: .; J: TRBJ2-2; V: TRBV6-1; D: TRBD2; DNA: TGTGCCAGCAGTGAACGGTCTAGTCGGGGGGGAAAGGCCGGGGAGCTGTTTTTT; CDR3: CASSERSSRGGKAGELFF
size: .; J: TRBJ1-1; V: TRBV25-1; D: .; DNA: TGTGCCAGCAGTGAAGGAGGGTTAGACACTGAAGCTTTCTTT; CDR3: CASSEGGLDTEAFF
size: .; J: TRBJ2-5; V: TRBV5-4; D: .; DNA: TGTGCCACAAGGAGTGGAGGGGTGGAGACCCAGTACTTC; CDR3: CATRSGGVETQYF
size: .; J: TRBJ2-5; V: TRBV11-2; D: .; DNA: TGTGCCAGCAGCCTGTCGGCGGGCAGGCAAGAGACCCAGTACTTC; CDR3: CASSLSAGRQETQYF
size: .; J: TRBJ2-7; V: TRBV7-8; D: .; DNA: TGTGCCAGCAGCTTAAGCTCCTACGAGCAGTACTTC; CDR3: CASSLSSYEQYF
size: once; J: TRBJ2-7; V: TRBV27; D: .; DNA: TGTGCCAGCAGTTTATTAGGTGCCTACGAGCAGTACTTC; CDR3: CASSLLGAYEQYF
size: .; J: TRBJ1-2; V: TRBV29-1; D: .; DNA: TGCAGCGTTTTTACAGAACAGGGCTACACCTTC; CDR3: CSVFTEQGYTF
size: once; J: TRBJ1-1; V: TRBV2; D: .; DNA: TGTGCCAGCAGTAGATCTGCGAACACTGAAGCTTTCTTT; CDR3: CASSRSANTEAFF
size: .; J: TRBJ2-5; V: TRBV27; D: .; DNA: TGTGCCAGCAGTCCCTCCGGGCCCAGGGAGACCCAGTACTTC; CDR3: CASSPSGPRETQYF
size: .; J: TRBJ2-6; V: TRBV19; D: .; DNA: TGTGCCAGCCTCCAGAGCTCTGGGGCCAACGTCCTGACTTTC; CDR3: CASLQSSGANVLTF
size: .; J: TRBJ1-3; V: TRBV15; D: TRBD1; DNA: TGTGCCACCAGCAGAGACAGGGGGAACACCATATATTTT; CDR3: CATSRDRGNTIYF
size: .; J: TRBJ1-2; V: TRBV9; D: TRBD1; DNA: TGTGCCAGCAGCCCGACGGGACAGGGGAACAACTATGGCTACACCTTC; CDR3: CASSPTGQGNNYGYTF
size: few; J: TRBJ2-3; V: TRBV18; D: TRBD2; DNA: TGTGCCAGCTCACCACCCGAAGGACTAGCGGATACGCAGTATTTT; CDR3: CASSPPEGLADTQYF
size: .; J: TRBJ1-2; V: TRBV6-1; D: TRBD1; DNA: TGTGCCAGCAGCGGGACAGACGGGAAGTATGGCTACACCTTC; CDR3: CASSGTDGKYGYTF
size: .; J: TRBJ1-2; V: TRBV6-6; D: .; DNA: TGTGCCAGCGGTAACTACGGGAGGGAGAGCCATGGCTACACCTTC; CDR3: CASGNYGRESHGYTF
size: .; J: TRBJ1-1; V: TRBV6-5; D: .; DNA: TGTGCCAGCAGTTACTCAAAGAACACTGAAGCTTTCTTT; CDR3: CASSYSKNTEAFF
size: .; J: TRBJ2-5; V: TRBV11-2; D: TRBD2; DNA: TGTGCCAGCAGCTTAGCAGCGGGGGTTTCCCAAGAGACCCAGTACTTC; CDR3: CASSLAAGVSQETQYF
size: .; J: TRBJ1-6; V: TRBV7-2; D: TRBD1; DNA: TGTGCCAGCAGCTTAGCCAGGGGGCCGCGAACGCCCTTTCCGTTAGCCCTCCACTTT; CDR3: CASSLARGPRTPFPLALHF
size: .; J: TRBJ1-6; V: TRBV5-6; D: .; DNA: TGTGCCAGCAGCCAACCTTGGGGGGGTTCACCCCTCCACTTT; CDR3: CASSQPWGGSPLHF
size: .; J: TRBJ2-7; V: TRBV6-1; D: .; DNA: TGTGCCAGCAGCAAACAGGACTACGAGCAGTACTTC; CDR3: CASSKQDYEQYF
size: .; J: TRBJ2-7; V: TRBV6-1; D: .; DNA: TGTGCCAGCAGTGTCAACAGGGCGTCCTACGAGCAGTACTTC; CDR3: CASSVNRASYEQYF
size: .; J: TRBJ1-1; V: TRBV6-1; D: TRBD1; DNA: TGTGCCAGCAGGGGACAGGGGTTCGCTTTCTTT; CDR3: CASRGQGFAFF
size: .; J: TRBJ2-7; V: TRBV5-1; D: TRBD1; DNA: TGCGCCAGCAGCTTGACCGGGACAGGGTCCTACGAGCAGTACTTC; CDR3: CASSLTGTGSYEQYF